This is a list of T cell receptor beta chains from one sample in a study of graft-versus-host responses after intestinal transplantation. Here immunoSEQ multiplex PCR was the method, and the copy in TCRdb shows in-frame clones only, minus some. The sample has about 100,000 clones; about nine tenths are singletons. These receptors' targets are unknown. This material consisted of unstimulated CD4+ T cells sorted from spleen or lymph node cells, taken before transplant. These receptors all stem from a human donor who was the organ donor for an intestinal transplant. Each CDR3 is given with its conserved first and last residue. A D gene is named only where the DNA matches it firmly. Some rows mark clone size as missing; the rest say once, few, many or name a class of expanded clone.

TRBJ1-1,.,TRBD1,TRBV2,TGTGCCAGCAGTGAGAGCGGACAGGTGAACACTGAAGCTTTCTTT,CASSESGQVNTEAFF
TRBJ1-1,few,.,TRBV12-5,TGTGCTAGCCTGGGGGGGACTGAAGCTTTCTTT,CASLGGTEAFF
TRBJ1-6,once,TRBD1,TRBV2,TGTGCCAGCAGACGGGACAGTAGCTCCTATAATTCACCCCTCCACTTT,CASRRDSSSYNSPLHF
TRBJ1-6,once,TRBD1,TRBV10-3,TGTGCCGCGAAGGGACAGGGCCAATCACCCCTCCACTTT,CAAKGQGQSPLHF
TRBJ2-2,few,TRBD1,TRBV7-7,TGTGCCAGCAGCTTAGGGACAGGGTCCGGGGAGCTGTTTTTT,CASSLGTGSGELFF
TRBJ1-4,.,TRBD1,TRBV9,TGTGCCAGCAGCGTAGACGGGACAGCGAATGAAAAACTGTTTTTT,CASSVDGTANEKLFF
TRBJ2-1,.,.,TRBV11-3,TGTGCCAGCAGCTTAGCAGGGTACAATGAGCAGTTCTTC,CASSLAGYNEQFF
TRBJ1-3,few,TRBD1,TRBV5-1,TGCGCCAGTAGACAGGGGGCGCGGGGAAACACCATATATTTT,CASRQGARGNTIYF
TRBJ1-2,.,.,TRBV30,TGTGCCTGGAGTGTACGGAGAGGAAGAAACCTCTATGGCTACACCTTC,CAWSVRRGRNLYGYTF
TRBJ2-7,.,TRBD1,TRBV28,TGTGCCAGCAGGGAAACAGGGGCCTACGAGCAGTACTTC,CASRETGAYEQYF
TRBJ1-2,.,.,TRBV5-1,TGCGCCAGCAGCTTCCGGGGAAACTATGGCTACACCTTC,CASSFRGNYGYTF
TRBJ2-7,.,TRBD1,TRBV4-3,TGCGCCAGCAGTCAACTCCGGGACAGGGAACGTCACTTC,CASSQLRDRERHF
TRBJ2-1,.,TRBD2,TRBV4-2,TGTGCCAGCAGCCATGCGCCGGGACTAGCGGGGGTCCCTGAGCAGTTCTTC,CASSHAPGLAGVPEQFF
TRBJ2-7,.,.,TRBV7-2,TGTGCCAGCAGGACGGGACTGATGTCCTACGAGCAGTACTTC,CASRTGLMSYEQYF
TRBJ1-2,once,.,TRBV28,TGTGCCAGCAGTTTACATAACTATGGCTACACCTTC,CASSLHNYGYTF
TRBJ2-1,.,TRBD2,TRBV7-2,TGTGCCAGCAGCTTAGTAGCGGGGGGCTACAATGAGCAGTTCTTC,CASSLVAGGYNEQFF
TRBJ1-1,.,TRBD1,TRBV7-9,TGTGCCAGCAGCCCTATCGGACAGGAGAACACTGAAGCTTTCTTT,CASSPIGQENTEAFF
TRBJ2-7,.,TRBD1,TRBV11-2,TGTGCCAGCAGCTTGGGAGACAGGGGTAGCCACGAGCAGTACTTC,CASSLGDRGSHEQYF
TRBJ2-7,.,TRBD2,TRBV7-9,TGTGCCAGCAGCTCAGGGTGGGGTAGCGGGGTTTCTGAGCAGTACTTC,CASSSGWGSGVSEQYF
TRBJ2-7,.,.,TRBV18,TGTGCCAGCTCACCTTCGAGTTCAGTTGGCGGAGAGCAGTACTTC,CASSPSSSVGGEQYF
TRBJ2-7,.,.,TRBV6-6,TGTGCCAGCAGCTTAAGGGGACACGCCGAGCAGTACTTC,CASSLRGHAEQYF
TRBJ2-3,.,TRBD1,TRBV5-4,TGTGCCAGCAGCTTGGCAGGGGGCGCCTCAGATACGCAGTATTTT,CASSLAGGASDTQYF
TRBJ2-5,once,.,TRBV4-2,TGTGCCAGCAGCCAAGGCAACAGGGAGCAAGAGACCCAGTACTTC,CASSQGNREQETQYF
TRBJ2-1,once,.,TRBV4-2,TGTGCCAGCAGCCAAGATTTACTAGGCATTGAGCAGTTCTTC,CASSQDLLGIEQFF
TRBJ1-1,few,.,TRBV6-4,TGTGCCAGCAGCGGTATTTTCCCTGAAGCTTTCTTT,CASSGIFPEAFF
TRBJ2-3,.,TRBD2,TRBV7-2,TGTGCCAGCAGCTTAGGGGCAGCGGGGGTAGATACGCAGTATTTT,CASSLGAAGVDTQYF
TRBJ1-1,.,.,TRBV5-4,TGTGCCAGCAGCTTGTTGGAGGGTTTCACTGAAGCTTTCTTT,CASSLLEGFTEAFF
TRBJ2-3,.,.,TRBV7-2,TGTGCCAGCAGCTTATCCGGGTTGACAGATACGCAGTATTTT,CASSLSGLTDTQYF
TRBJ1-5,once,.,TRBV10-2,TGCGCCAGCAGTGAGTCGGTGTTAGCTTCCCGCAATCAGCCCCAGCATTTT,CASSESVLASRNQPQHF
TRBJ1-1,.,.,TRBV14,TGTGCCAGCAGCCTTCGAGGGGGAAGGATGAACACTGAAGCTTTCTTT,CASSLRGGRMNTEAFF
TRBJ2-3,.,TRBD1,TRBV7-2,TGTGCCAGCAGCTTAGGACAGGGTAGCACAGATACGCAGTATTTT,CASSLGQGSTDTQYF
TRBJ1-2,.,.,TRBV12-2,TGTGCAAGTCGCTTAGCGGTGGGACAGGGGGTGGAGTACCGCTATGGCTACACCTTC,CASRLAVGQGVEYRYGYTF
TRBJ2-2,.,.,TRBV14,TGTGCCAGCAGCCAAGCTGTCACCGGGGAGCTGTTTTTT,CASSQAVTGELFF
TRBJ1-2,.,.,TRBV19,TGTGCCAGTAGTCTCTCCCGCGGGGGATTTGGGTATGGCTACACCTTC,CASSLSRGGFGYGYTF
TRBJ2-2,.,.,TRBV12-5,TGTGCTAGTGCCTCCAAAACCATTACTCCGGGCGGGGAGCTGTTTTTT,CASASKTITPGGELFF
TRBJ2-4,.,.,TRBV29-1,TGCAGCGTTATTCCTGGCAATGTAGCCAAAAACATTCAGTACTTC,CSVIPGNVAKNIQYF
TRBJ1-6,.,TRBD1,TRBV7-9,TGTGCCAGCAGCGTACGACAGGGGAATTCACCCCTCCACTTT,CASSVRQGNSPLHF
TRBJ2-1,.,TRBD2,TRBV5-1,TGCGCCAGCAGCTTGTCGGGGGGCTCCTACAATGAGCAGTTCTTC,CASSLSGGSYNEQFF
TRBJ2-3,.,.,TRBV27,TGTGCCAGCAGAACCTACACAGATACGCAGTATTTT,CASRTYTDTQYF
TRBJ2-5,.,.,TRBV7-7,TGTGCTAGCAGCTTCGGAAGCGTCCAAGAGACCCAGTACTTC,CASSFGSVQETQYF
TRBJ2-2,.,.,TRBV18,TGTGCCAGCTCCGACAGGGAGGCCGGGGAGCTGTTTTTT,CASSDREAGELFF
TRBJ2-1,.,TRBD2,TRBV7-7,TGTGCTAGCAGCGTCGGACTAGCGGGGGGTTACAATGAGCAGTTCTTC,CASSVGLAGGYNEQFF
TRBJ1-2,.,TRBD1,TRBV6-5,TGTGCCAGCAGTAAGGACAGGGACTATGGCTACACCTTC,CASSKDRDYGYTF